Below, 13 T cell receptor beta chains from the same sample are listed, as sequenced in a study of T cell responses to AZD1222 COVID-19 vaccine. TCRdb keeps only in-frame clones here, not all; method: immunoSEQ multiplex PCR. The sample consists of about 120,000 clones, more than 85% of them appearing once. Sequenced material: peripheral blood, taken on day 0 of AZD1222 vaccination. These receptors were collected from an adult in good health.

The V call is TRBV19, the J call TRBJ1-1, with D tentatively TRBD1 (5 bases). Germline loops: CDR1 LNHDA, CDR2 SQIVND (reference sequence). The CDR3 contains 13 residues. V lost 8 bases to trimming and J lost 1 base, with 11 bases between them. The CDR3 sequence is CASQKGSNTEAFF. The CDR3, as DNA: TGTGCCAGTCAAAAGGGGTCGAACACTGAAGCTTTCTTT.

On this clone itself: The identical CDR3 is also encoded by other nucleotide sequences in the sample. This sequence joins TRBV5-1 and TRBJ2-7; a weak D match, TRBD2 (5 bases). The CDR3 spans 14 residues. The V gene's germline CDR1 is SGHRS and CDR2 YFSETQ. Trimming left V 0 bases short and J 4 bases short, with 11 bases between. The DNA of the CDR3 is TGCGCCAGCAGCTTGGCCCAAGGAGGATACGAGCAGTACTTC. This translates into CASSLAQGGYEQYF. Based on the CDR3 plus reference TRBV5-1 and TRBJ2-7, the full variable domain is KAGVTQTPRYLIKTRGQQVTLSCSPISGHRSVSWYQQTPGQGLQFLFEYFSETQRNKGNFPGRFSGRQFSNSRSEMNVSTLELGDSALYLCASSLAQGGYEQYFGPGTRLTVT.

The CDR3 region has the DNA TGTGCCAGCAGCTTATCTAGCGGGGAGCTCCATGAGCAGTTCTTC. Translation: CASSLSSGELHEQFF. This rearrangement joins TRBV7-9 to TRBJ2-1, with TRBD2 matching 9 bases. With 2 bases clipped from V and 8 bases from J, the junction kept 7 bases outside the gene matches. Germline CDR1 reads SEHNR; CDR2 reads FQNEAQ (reference sequence). The CDR3 length is 15 residues.

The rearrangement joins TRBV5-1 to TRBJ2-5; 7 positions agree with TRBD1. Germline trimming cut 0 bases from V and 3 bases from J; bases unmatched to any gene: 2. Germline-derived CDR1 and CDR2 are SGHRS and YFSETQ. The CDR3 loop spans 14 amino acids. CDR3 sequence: CASSLATGEETQYF. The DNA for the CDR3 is TGCGCCAGCAGCTTGGCAACAGGGGAAGAGACCCAGTACTTC.

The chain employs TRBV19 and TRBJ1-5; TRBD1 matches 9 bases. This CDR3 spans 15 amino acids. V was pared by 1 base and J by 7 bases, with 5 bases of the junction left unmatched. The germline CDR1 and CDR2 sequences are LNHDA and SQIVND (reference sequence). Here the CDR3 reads CASSIANRGRQPQHF. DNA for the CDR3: TGTGCCAGTAGTATAGCCAACAGGGGGCGGCAGCCCCAGCATTTT.

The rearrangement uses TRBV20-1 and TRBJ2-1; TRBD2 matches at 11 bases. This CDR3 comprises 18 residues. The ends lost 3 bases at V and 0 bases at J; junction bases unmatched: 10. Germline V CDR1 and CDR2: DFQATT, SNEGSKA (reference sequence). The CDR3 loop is CSASGLAGGLSSYNEQFF. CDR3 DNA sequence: TGCAGTGCTAGTGGCCTAGCGGGAGGTTTGAGCTCCTACAATGAGCAGTTCTTC.

The CDR3 region is CASSYGHRGGSQETQYF. The CDR3 nucleotides read TGTGCCAGCTCATACGGACATAGGGGAGGATCACAAGAGACCCAGTACTTC. The chain uses TRBV18 and TRBJ2-5; TRBD2 might be the D (6 bases). Germline V gene data show CDR1 as KGHSH and CDR2 as LQKENI. V lost 5 bases to trimming and J lost 2 bases, with 21 bases between them. The CDR3 contains 17 residues.

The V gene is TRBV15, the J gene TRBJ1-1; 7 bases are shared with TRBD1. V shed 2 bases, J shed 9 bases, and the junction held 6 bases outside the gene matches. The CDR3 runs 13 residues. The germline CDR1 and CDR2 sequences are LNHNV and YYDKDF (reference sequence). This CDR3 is CATSRTGDYKAFF. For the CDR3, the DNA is TGTGCCACCAGCAGAACAGGGGATTATAAAGCTTTCTTT. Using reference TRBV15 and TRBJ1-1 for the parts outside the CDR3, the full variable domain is DAMVIQNPRYQVTQFGKPVTLSCSQTLNHNVMYWYQQKSSQAPKLLFHYYDKDFNNEADTPDNFQSRRPNTSFCFLDIRSPGLGDTAMYLCATSRTGDYKAFFGQGTRLTVV.

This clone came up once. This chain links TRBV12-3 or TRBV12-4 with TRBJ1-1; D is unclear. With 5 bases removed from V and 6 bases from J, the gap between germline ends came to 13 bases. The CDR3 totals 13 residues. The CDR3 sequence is CASSPRIRAEAFF. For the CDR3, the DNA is TGTGCCAGCAGTCCGCGGATACGCGCTGAAGCTTTCTTT.

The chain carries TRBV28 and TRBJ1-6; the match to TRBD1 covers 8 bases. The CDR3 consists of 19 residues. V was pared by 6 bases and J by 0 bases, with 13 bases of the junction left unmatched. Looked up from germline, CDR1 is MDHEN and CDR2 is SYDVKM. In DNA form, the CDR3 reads TGTGCCAGCAGCGAAGGACAGGGTTATCCTTTCTCCTATAATTCACCCCTCCACTTT. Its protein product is CASSEGQGYPFSYNSPLHF.

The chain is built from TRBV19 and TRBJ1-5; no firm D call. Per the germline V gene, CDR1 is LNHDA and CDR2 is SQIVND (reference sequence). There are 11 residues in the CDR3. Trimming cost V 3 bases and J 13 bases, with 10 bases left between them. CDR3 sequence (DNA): TGTGCCAGTAGTATTGCAGCCGTTCAGCATTTT. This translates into CASSIAAVQHF.

Here the CDR3 reads CASSFPGQGAGGYTF. The CDR3 DNA is TGTGCCAGCAGCTTCCCGGGACAGGGGGCGGGAGGCTACACCTTC. The rearrangement links TRBV7-9 to TRBJ1-2; 12 positions match TRBD1. The CDR3 covers 15 residues. V trimming: 3 bases; J trimming: 8 bases; junction bases outside the gene matches: 7. Germline CDR1 and CDR2: SEHNR and FQNEAQ (reference sequence).

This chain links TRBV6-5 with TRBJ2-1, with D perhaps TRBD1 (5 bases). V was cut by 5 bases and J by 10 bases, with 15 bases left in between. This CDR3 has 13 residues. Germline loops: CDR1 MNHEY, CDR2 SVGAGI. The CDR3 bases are TGTGCCAGCAGTACCCCCTTGGGGCTAGAGCAGTTCTTC. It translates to CASSTPLGLEQFF.